Listed below are T cell receptor beta chains from one sample, sequenced in a study of CXCR3-negative and CXCR3-positive naive CD8 T cells. From the 5' RACE reads, TCRdb lists one entry per CDR3 protein and no DNA. The sample yields 130,000 to 150,000 distinct CDR3 sequences, of which the top ten take up around 0.28%. Specimen: naive CXCR3+ CD8+ T cells from blood. The receptors were gathered from a human donor in good health. Some clones in this sample may be carry-over from other donors' samples. The CDR3 runs from the conserved cysteine through the conserved F or W.

CSVDERGAYTDTQYF	TRBJ2-3	TRBV29-1
CASSLVLAESYNEQFF	TRBJ2-1	TRBV5-1
CSIISANTGELFF	TRBJ2-2	TRBV29-1
CASSLFRGLNTEAFF	TRBJ1-1	TRBV27
CSARDFAGVTEAFF	TRBJ1-1	TRBV20-1
CASSLGGEQLF	TRBJ2-1	TRBV5-1
CASSLRGASTDTQYF	TRBJ2-3	TRBV5-5
CASSWGTQPQETQYF	TRBJ2-5	TRBV28
CASSPTNTEAFF	TRBJ1-1	TRBV7-9
CSERGTGNEQFF	TRBJ2-1	TRBV29-1
CASSQVTSLGEQYF	TRBJ2-7	TRBV14
CSARGEGAVAFF	TRBJ1-1	TRBV20-1
CASGTVNNSPLHF	TRBJ1-6	TRBV13
CASSLRLAGEGSYEQYF	TRBJ2-7	TRBV5-1
CASSLEQGREYEQYF	TRBJ2-7	TRBV7-9
CASSPQGRLGEQYF	TRBJ2-7	TRBV27
CSPVTGQGEVHEQFF	TRBJ2-1	TRBV29-1
CASSANPTGRFNTEAFF	TRBJ1-1	TRBV9
CASSPGQDYQETQYF	TRBJ2-5	TRBV18
CASSKRGHLGEAFF	TRBJ1-1	TRBV7-9
CASSDTAGGPYGYTF	TRBJ1-2	TRBV25-1
CASSLTSGGLNEQFF	TRBJ2-1	TRBV5-1
CASSDRADTGELFF	TRBJ2-2	TRBV6-4
CASSQVLRDRTEEKLFF	TRBJ1-4	TRBV4-2
CASSLGQGISYEQYF	TRBJ2-7	TRBV5-1
CATSDLQGPPLRYTEVFF	TRBJ1-1	TRBV24-1
CSDRDRGLPNEQFF	TRBJ2-1	TRBV29-1
CASSPSGGGEQYF	TRBJ2-7	TRBV7-9
CASIPTSGDSEQFF	TRBJ2-1	TRBV28
CASSQDRVGVDYEQCF	TRBJ2-7	TRBV3-1
CASSLTGPNTEAFF	TRBJ1-1	TRBV27
CASSLDSTEAFF	TRBJ1-1	TRBV7-9
CASSLWAGPGAFF	TRBJ1-1	TRBV5-5
CASSHPSSAFTDTQYF	TRBJ2-3	TRBV3-1
CASSPPEGTGELFF	TRBJ2-2	TRBV5-5
CASSPRDRLNYGYTF	TRBJ1-2	TRBV6-5
CASSLTRRYNEQFF	TRBJ2-1	TRBV7-9
CASRETGSVYGYTF	TRBJ1-2	TRBV5-1
CASSSTVENTEAFF	TRBJ1-1	TRBV7-9
CAWSVSSTNTGELFF	TRBJ2-2	TRBV30
CASSPTGTEREQYF	TRBJ2-7	TRBV7-3
CASSPRQDRYEQYF	TRBJ2-7	TRBV7-8
CASSFSEGTEQYF	TRBJ2-7	TRBV28
CASSPYTVPGTEAFF	TRBJ1-1	TRBV9
CASSLEPGTEAFF	TRBJ1-1	TRBV12-3/TRBV12-4
CSARHQDGQRDEQYF	TRBJ2-7	TRBV20-1
CASSWGSNQPQHF	TRBJ1-5	TRBV27
CASSVGMGETQYF	TRBJ2-5	TRBV7-3
CSVSGLAGGDEQFF	TRBJ2-1	TRBV29-1